These T cell receptor beta chains were read from a single sample in a study of blood T cell repertoires in COVID-19. The repertoire was sequenced with immunoSEQ multiplex PCR; TCRdb's copy has only in-frame clones and lacks some. The sample shows about 310,000 clones, roughly 91% of them seen only once. Sequenced: peripheral blood. The receptors were sampled from a man aged 45-60 years with active or convalescent COVID-19. Each CDR3 is given with its conserved first and last residue. The D gene is left open where the match is weak. Clone size is stated in some rows and not others, as once, few, many or a class when expanded.

d_gene: TRBD1
j_gene: TRBJ1-1
abundance: NA
v_gene: TRBV12-5
CDR3aa: CASGLTGGTEAFF
CDR3nt: TGTGCTAGTGGTTTGACAGGGGGCACTGAAGCTTTCTTT

d_gene: NA
j_gene: TRBJ2-1
abundance: once
v_gene: TRBV6-2/TRBV6-3
CDR3aa: CASSLPWGLAALAEQFF
CDR3nt: TGTGCCAGCAGTCTTCCTTGGGGGCTAGCGGCTCTGGCTGAGCAGTTCTTC

d_gene: TRBD2
j_gene: TRBJ2-1
abundance: NA
v_gene: TRBV3-1/TRBV3-2
CDR3aa: CASSQELAGAGEQFF
CDR3nt: TGTGCCAGCAGCCAAGAACTAGCGGGGGCGGGTGAGCAGTTCTTC

d_gene: NA
j_gene: TRBJ2-1
abundance: once
v_gene: TRBV7-8
CDR3aa: CASSLLILYNEQFF
CDR3nt: TGTGCCAGCAGCTTACTGATACTTTACAATGAGCAGTTCTTC

d_gene: TRBD1
j_gene: TRBJ1-4
abundance: NA
v_gene: TRBV2
CDR3aa: CASSERGQANEKLFF
CDR3nt: TGTGCCAGCAGTGAAAGGGGGCAGGCTAATGAAAAACTGTTTTTT

d_gene: TRBD1
j_gene: TRBJ2-5
abundance: once
v_gene: TRBV19
CDR3aa: CASSPDRGRETQYF
CDR3nt: TGTGCCAGTAGTCCCGACAGGGGGCGAGAGACCCAGTACTTC

d_gene: NA
j_gene: TRBJ1-2
abundance: few
v_gene: TRBV5-1
CDR3aa: CASSLGAGARGYTF
CDR3nt: TGCGCCAGCAGCTTGGGGGCAGGGGCGAGGGGCTACACCTTC

d_gene: TRBD1
j_gene: TRBJ2-2
abundance: NA
v_gene: TRBV7-9
CDR3aa: CASSWTGTNTGELFF
CDR3nt: TGTGCCAGCAGTTGGACAGGGACGAACACCGGGGAGCTGTTTTTT

d_gene: TRBD2
j_gene: TRBJ2-5
abundance: NA
v_gene: TRBV7-8
CDR3aa: CASSPASGWGRAETQYF
CDR3nt: TGTGCCAGCAGCCCCGCTAGCGGCTGGGGGAGAGCAGAGACCCAGTACTTC

d_gene: NA
j_gene: TRBJ2-7
abundance: NA
v_gene: TRBV7-8
CDR3aa: CASSFADTNYEQYF
CDR3nt: TGTGCCAGCAGCTTTGCAGACACAAACTACGAGCAGTACTTC

d_gene: NA
j_gene: TRBJ2-2
abundance: once
v_gene: TRBV28
CDR3aa: CASSSVFSARELFF
CDR3nt: TGTGCCAGCAGTTCAGTTTTTAGCGCCCGCGAGCTGTTTTTT

d_gene: TRBD1
j_gene: TRBJ1-1
abundance: NA
v_gene: TRBV5-1
CDR3aa: CASSLPGGGTEAFF
CDR3nt: TGCGCCAGCAGCTTGCCAGGGGGCGGCACTGAAGCTTTCTTT

d_gene: NA
j_gene: TRBJ2-5
abundance: NA
v_gene: TRBV18
CDR3aa: CASSPQDSEETQYF
CDR3nt: TGTGCCAGCTCACCACAGGACTCGGAAGAGACCCAGTACTTC

d_gene: TRBD1
j_gene: TRBJ1-1
abundance: few
v_gene: TRBV7-2
CDR3aa: CASSLGTGLNLEAFF
CDR3nt: TGTGCCAGCAGCTTAGGGACAGGGTTGAATCTTGAAGCTTTCTTT

d_gene: TRBD1
j_gene: TRBJ1-2
abundance: few
v_gene: TRBV19
CDR3aa: CASSARDRGGGYTF
CDR3nt: TGTGCCAGTAGTGCCCGGGACAGGGGTGGCGGCTACACCTTC

d_gene: NA
j_gene: TRBJ1-1
abundance: NA
v_gene: TRBV7-8
CDR3aa: CASSPRLSSVSTEAFF
CDR3nt: TGTGCCAGCAGCCCCAGGCTCAGTTCAGTCAGCACTGAAGCTTTCTTT